This paragraph covers one TCR beta chain sequence. Its target is not known. The source of the sample is a study of T cell responses to AZD1222 COVID-19 vaccine. Sequencing used immunoSEQ multiplex PCR; TCRdb keeps in-frame clones, though not all of them. Here the sample spans roughly 98,000 clones, 84% being singletons. Overall study results and limits: The study sampled repertoires only after the peak T cell response. There were mostly white British donors and more females than males, and clonal diversity was possibly underestimated. Two doses of AZD1222 preceded a rise in Spike-specific TCR breadth and depth. Spike-spanning, vaccine-associated CD4 TCRs were dominant at 160-218 and 743-854.

Germline loops: CDR1 WNHNN, CDR2 SYGVQD (reference sequence). This CDR3 contains 16 residues. The germline V and J ends were trimmed by 9 bases and 0 bases, with 20 bases remaining between them. The TCR comes from an adult who received the AZD1222 COVID-19 vaccine. The V gene is TRBV10-1, the J gene TRBJ1-1, with D uncertain. The input for sequencing was peripheral blood, taken 28 days after the second AZD1222 dose. The CDR3: CARIRTGSDMNTEAFF. In DNA form, the CDR3 reads TGCGCCAGGATACGGACGGGATCTGACATGAACACTGAAGCTTTCTTT.